This T cell receptor beta chain emerged from a study of T cell responses to AZD1222 COVID-19 vaccine. Method: immunoSEQ multiplex PCR; TCRdb's copy keeps in-frame clones and lacks some. The sample shows 160,000 or so clones, about nine tenths of them seen only once. Study findings and constraints: Clonal diversity was possibly underestimated, and white British individuals and females predominated among donors. Every sample of the repertoires postdated the peak T cell response. After two AZD1222 doses, spike-specific TCR breadth and depth rose versus day 0. Targets within unmutated variant regions were reportedly found for nearly half of spike-specific TCRs.

This clone was seen once. Antigen specificity is unknown. Germline V gene sequence: CDR1 MNHEY, CDR2 SVGAGI. The V and J ends lost 10 bases and 0 bases respectively, with 18 bases between them. This CDR3 contains 15 residues. The sequence came from an adult who received the MenACWY meningococcal vaccine as a control. The sample in question was peripheral blood, obtained 28 days after the second dose of the MenACWY control vaccine. This rearrangement joins TRBV6-5 to TRBJ1-2; D is uncertain. The CDR3 protein is CATNPSWNSNYGYTF. The CDR3 region has the DNA TGTGCCACGAATCCTTCTTGGAATTCTAACTATGGCTACACCTTC.